The 14 T cell receptor beta chains presented below share a single source sample, sequenced in a study of metastatic and nonmetastatic thyroid tumors. None of the patients had undergone any treatment ahead of thyroid surgery. TCRdb ran MiXCR on the PCR reads. The sample holds approximately 25,000 clones, 15% to 20% seen once. The sequencing input was blood. The source of these receptors is a male donor with papillary thyroid cancer or a benign thyroid nodule (not recorded which). Some clones in this sample may be carry-over from other donors' samples.

By share, this clone ranks as medium-sized (0.01 to 0.1%). CDR3 residues: CASSPSGGAGELFF. In DNA form, the CDR3 reads TGTGCCAGCAGTCCTAGCGGGGGGGCCGGGGAGCTGTTTTTT. V gene TRBV6-2 or TRBV6-3 combines with J gene TRBJ2-2, with TRBD2 matching over 12 bases. The germline gives CDR1 MNHEY, CDR2 SVGEGT. Trimming at V came to 5 bases and at J to 6 bases, leaving 1 base not matched to a gene. There are 14 residues in the CDR3.

This clone came up many times. At the DNA level, this CDR3 is encoded by other sequences in the same sample as well. The chain links TRBV29-1 to TRBJ1-2; a possible D gene is TRBD1 (6 bases). The germline CDR1 and CDR2 sequences are SQVTM and ANQGSEA. V was clipped by 2 bases and J by 4 bases, with 8 bases between them. This CDR3 is built from 12 residues. The CDR3 loop is CSVESGAYGYTF. The CDR3, as DNA: TGCAGCGTTGAATCAGGGGCCTATGGCTACACCTTC.

This clone was seen ten or more times. The genes are TRBV4-1 and TRBJ2-5, with TRBD1 identical over 11 bases. The CDR3 loop spans 16 amino acids. The germline CDR1 and CDR2 sequences are MGHRA and YSYEKL. The V segment lost 0 bases and the J segment 4 bases; nucleotides outside the gene matches: 4. The CDR3 coding sequence is TGCGCCAGCAGCCAAGATGGGACAGGGGGAGGAGAGACCCAGTACTTC. Its protein is CASSQDGTGGGETQYF.

A note on this clone: Germline is not matched at one junction end, which may reflect a read error. CDR3 nucleotides: TGTGCCAGCAGCTTGCTGGGGGGCGCGGAGAACAATGAAGCTTACTTT. Translation: CASSLLGGAENNEAYF. The chain employs TRBV5-6 and TRBJ1-1; weak D call: TRBD1 (6 bases). Germline V lookup: CDR1 SGHDT, CDR2 YYEEEE. The CDR3 has 16 amino acids.

This clone came up many times. The V call is TRBV12-3 or TRBV12-4, the J call TRBJ1-2, with 7 nucleotides matching TRBD1. The CDR3 extends over 15 amino acids. V shed 5 bases, J shed 5 bases, and the junction held 11 bases outside the gene matches. In DNA form, the CDR3 reads TGTGCCAGCAGTCCGTTGGACAGGATAATGTATGGCTACACCTTC. Its protein is CASSPLDRIMYGYTF.

This clone is categorized as medium-sized. V is TRBV28 and J is TRBJ1-2; tentative D call: TRBD1 (5 bases). V lost 3 bases and J 5 bases, leaving 19 bases between the germline ends. The CDR3 covers 16 residues. Germline V gene sequence: CDR1 MDHEN, CDR2 SYDVKM. The CDR3 protein is CASSFPGRARGYGYTF. The CDR3 DNA reads as TGTGCCAGCAGTTTTCCGGGCCGGGCGAGGGGATATGGCTACACCTTC.

This clone was found a few times. Here the CDR3 DNA reads TGTGCCTGGGGCCTAGGGACAGGGCTTAATGAAAAACTGTTTTTT. Residues: CAWGLGTGLNEKLFF. V and J are TRBV30 and TRBJ1-4, with TRBD1 identical over 9 bases. The CDR3 spans 15 residues. Per germline, CDR1 GTSNPN and CDR2 SVGIG (reference sequence). J gave up 4 bases and V 5 bases, and 8 bases lay outside the gene matches.

This clone was seen many times. The V and J genes are TRBV10-1 and TRBJ1-1; 8 nucleotides agree with TRBD1. With V trimmed by 6 bases and J by 7 bases, 4 bases remained unmatched. CDR1 is WNHNN and CDR2 is SYGVQD in the germline V gene (reference sequence). The length of the CDR3 is 12 residues. The DNA for the CDR3 is TGCGCCAGCAGCGCCACAGGGGGTGAAGCTTTCTTT. Its translation: CASSATGGEAFF.

This clone has a count of ten or more. The chain carries TRBV7-9 and TRBJ1-1; 7 bases match TRBD1. The junction had 10 bases not matched to a gene; V was cut back by 8 bases and J by 1 base. Germline CDR1 SEHNR, CDR2 FQNEAQ (reference sequence). This CDR3 comprises 15 residues. Written as DNA, the CDR3 is TGTGCCAGCCAAATACCGGGACAGTCGAACACTGAAGCTTTCTTT. Translation: CASQIPGQSNTEAFF. The full variable domain, in which reference TRBV7-9 and TRBJ1-1 provide the parts outside the CDR3, is DTGVSQNPRHKITKRGQNVTFRCDPISEHNRLYWYRQTLGQGPEFLTYFQNEAQLEKSRLLSDRFSAERPKGSFSTLEIQRTEQGDSAMYLCASQIPGQSNTEAFFGQGTRLTVV.

This clone appeared many times. The V gene is TRBV11-2, the J gene TRBJ2-7, with D perhaps matching TRBD1 (6 bases). Germline-derived CDR1 and CDR2 are SGHAT and FQNNGV. The CDR3 spans 15 residues. Trimming removed 2 bases at V and 3 bases at J, with 14 bases between. DNA for the CDR3: TGTGCCAGCAGCTTAAGCCCCGGGACAATCTACGAGCAGTACTTC. Protein: CASSLSPGTIYEQYF.

In this sample, this clone turned up many times. The chain carries TRBV6-1 and TRBJ1-5, with TRBD1 matching over 8 bases. This CDR3 has 14 amino acids. V lost 6 bases to trimming and J lost 2 bases; unmatched junction nucleotides: 3. Germline CDR1 is MNHNS and CDR2 is SASEGT. CDR3 bases: TGTGCCAGCAGCTCACAGGGGGGCAATCAGCCCCAGCATTTT. Translated, it gives CASSSQGGNQPQHF.

Many counts were recorded for this clone. This sequence joins TRBV20-1 and TRBJ2-7; 7 nucleotides align to TRBD2. Trimming removed 1 base from V and 4 bases from J; junction bases left unmatched: 4. The length of the CDR3 is 13 residues. The V gene's germline CDR1 is DFQATT and CDR2 SNEGSKA (reference sequence). CDR3 in amino acids: CSARALAAYEQYF. CDR3 bases: TGCAGTGCTAGAGCTCTAGCGGCTTACGAGCAGTACTTC.

A word on this clone: Its ends do not fully match the called genes, so a read error is possible. The chain has TRBV2 and TRBJ2-1; 10 positions agree with TRBD2. CDR1 is SNHLY and CDR2 is FYNNEI in the germline V gene. The CDR3 loop spans 15 amino acids. The CDR3: CAISDKLAGINEQFF. The CDR3 nucleotides read TGTGCCATCAGTGACAAACTAGCGGGGATTAATGAGCAGTTCTTC.

The chain combines TRBV19 with TRBJ1-2; TRBD1 agrees at 9 bases. Germline CDR1 reads LNHDA; CDR2 reads SQIVND (reference sequence). The CDR3 loop spans 13 amino acids. The ends lost 9 bases at V and 5 bases at J; junction bases unmatched: 7. CDR3 sequence: CASSLGTGYGYTF. In nucleotides, the CDR3 is TGTGCCAGCAGCTTAGGGACAGGGTATGGCTACACCTTC.